Shown below are 19 T cell receptor beta chains from a single sample sequenced in a study of beta chain features in type 1 diabetes. Study conclusions and caveats: When Type 1 diabetes patients were examined, their TCRB CDR3s proved moderately but significantly shorter in all four CD4+ subsets.

The entirety of the isolated RNA underwent reverse transcription, so expressed TCRB transcripts were sequenced. Measured with immunoSEQ multiplex PCR; TCRdb has only the in-frame clones, and not every one. Found here are 680,000 or so clones, around 15% of them singletons; the top ten hold approximately 0.02%. No antigens are known for them. The sample comprised naive CD4+ T cells from blood. These receptors originate from a young man with type 1 diabetes.

This clone was seen more than once but under ten times. The V gene is TRBV7-2, the J gene TRBJ1-1; the D is unclear. This CDR3 is built from 15 residues. Trimming shortened V by 1 base and J by 0 bases, and 9 bases separated the two germline ends. Looked up from germline, CDR1 is SGHTA and CDR2 is FQGNSA. The CDR3 nucleotides read TGTGCCAGCAGCTTAGGGTTCAGCTTGAACACTGAAGCTTTCTTT. Amino acid sequence: CASSLGFSLNTEAFF.

V usage is TRBV18 and J usage is TRBJ1-1; D ambiguous. The CDR3 runs 17 residues. Germline values: CDR1 KGHSH, CDR2 LQKENI. Deletions cut 0 bases from V and 0 bases from J, with 14 bases between. The CDR3 sequence is CASSPPLSSLLNTEAFF. In nucleotides, the CDR3 is TGTGCCAGCTCACCACCCCTATCCAGTCTATTGAACACTGAAGCTTTCTTT.

The rearrangement uses TRBV6-6 and TRBJ2-7; D may match TRBD1 or TRBD2 (5 bases each). Germline values: CDR1 MNHNY, CDR2 SVGAGI (reference sequence). This CDR3 spans 15 amino acids. V shed 1 base and J shed 6 bases, with 16 bases lying between them. CDR3: CASSYLGPEASEQYF. The CDR3 DNA follows: TGTGCCAGCAGTTACTTGGGACCAGAAGCTTCCGAGCAGTACTTC.

This clone was observed a few times. This rearrangement joins TRBV2 to TRBJ1-6; possible D gene TRBD1, 6 bases. V lost 6 bases and J lost 7, with 16 bases in between. Germline assignment: CDR1 SNHLY and CDR2 FYNNEI. The CDR3 is made up of 15 amino acids. CDR3 residues: CASRPRDTGNSPLHF. DNA for the CDR3: TGTGCCAGCAGGCCTAGGGACACGGGGAATTCACCCCTCCACTTT.

The J gene is TRBJ2-7, the V gene TRBV6-5, with 7 bases matching TRBD2. CDR3 length: 13 residues. V gave up 7 bases and J gave up 3 bases; unmatched junction bases: 6. Looked up from germline, CDR1 is MNHEY and CDR2 is SVGAGI. In DNA form, the CDR3 reads TGTGCCAGCACCGGGACGGGGGGCTACGAGCAGTACTTC. This encodes CASTGTGGYEQYF.

This chain uses TRBV6-1 with TRBJ2-6; 10 bases map to TRBD1. V shed 5 bases, J shed 1 base, and the junction held 8 bases outside the gene matches. Germline V lookup: CDR1 MNHNS, CDR2 SASEGT. The CDR3 is 18 amino acids. CDR3 in amino acids: CASSQVGTGVSGANVLTF. Written as DNA, the CDR3 is TGTGCCAGCAGTCAAGTCGGGACAGGGGTTTCTGGGGCCAACGTCCTGACTTTC.

V usage is TRBV2 and J usage is TRBJ2-7; 7 positions match TRBD1. CDR3 length equals 14 residues. Germline V gene sequence: CDR1 SNHLY, CDR2 FYNNEI. V dropped 8 bases and J dropped 1; count of bases not matched to a gene: 8. For the CDR3, the DNA is TGTGCCAGCGTAGACAGGGAGACTTCCTACGAGCAGTACTTC. Protein product: CASVDRETSYEQYF.

This clone turned up a few times. The gene calls are TRBV28 and TRBJ2-7; 7 positions match TRBD2. The CDR3 is made up of 16 amino acids. Trimming took 5 bases from V and 2 from J; bases not matched to a gene: 12. CDR1 MDHEN and CDR2 SYDVKM come from the germline V gene. CDR3 protein: CASSPEGGPSTYEQYF. The DNA of the CDR3 is TGTGCCAGCAGTCCGGAGGGAGGGCCCTCTACCTACGAGCAGTACTTC.

The chain couples TRBV5-8 to TRBJ1-5; no firm D call. Deletions cut 7 bases from V and 3 bases from J, with 5 bases between. CDR1 and CDR2 (germline): SGHTS, YDEGEE. CDR3 length equals 11 residues. The CDR3 reads CASGHNQPQHF. The CDR3 bases are TGTGCCAGCGGTCACAATCAGCCCCAGCATTTT.

This clone was counted only a few times. The J gene is TRBJ1-2, the V gene TRBV15, with no clear D. This CDR3 region has 14 residues. Deletions cut 1 base from V and 7 bases from J, with 13 bases between. Germline V lookup: CDR1 LNHNV, CDR2 YYDKDF (reference sequence). The CDR3 here is CATSRGLFMGGYTF. Written as DNA, the CDR3 is TGTGCCACCAGCAGAGGACTATTCATGGGTGGCTACACCTTC.

Only a few counts were recorded for this clone. V usage is TRBV6-5 and J usage is TRBJ2-7; D is tentatively TRBD1 or TRBD2 (5 bases each). This CDR3 is 16 amino acids long. V gave up 0 bases and J gave up 2 bases, with 14 bases separating them. Germline loops: CDR1 MNHEY, CDR2 SVGAGI. CDR3 protein: CASSYSRWGSPYEQYF. In DNA form, the CDR3 reads TGTGCCAGCAGTTACTCCCGCTGGGGGTCCCCCTACGAGCAGTACTTC.

J is TRBJ1-1 and V is TRBV2; D not certain. V lost 4 bases to trimming and J lost 7 bases, with 10 bases between them. The germline CDR1 and CDR2 sequences are SNHLY and FYNNEI. The CDR3 sequence is 12 residues long. The CDR3 DNA follows: TGTGCCAGCAGTGTAGAGCAGATTGAAGCTTTCTTT. As protein: CASSVEQIEAFF.

This chain connects TRBV6-5 to TRBJ1-5; no definite D call. Trimming pared 0 bases from V and 6 bases from J, leaving 9 bases between. CDR3 length: 14 residues. Germline V gene data show CDR1 as MNHEY and CDR2 as SVGAGI. CDR3 DNA: TGTGCCAGCAGTTACTCGGAAGGAGTTCAGCCCCAGCATTTT. As protein: CASSYSEGVQPQHF.

This clone has just a few counts. The chain carries TRBV6-1 and TRBJ2-5; D perhaps matches TRBD2 (6 bases). Germline lookup yields CDR1 MNHNS and CDR2 SASEGT. This CDR3 region has 14 residues. Trimming stripped 11 bases from V and 5 bases from J, with 21 bases between. Here the CDR3 DNA reads TGTGCCGCCTCGCCCGGGGCTAGCGAGGAGACCCAGTACTTC. As protein: CAASPGASEETQYF.

This clone was detected only a few times. Other DNA sequences in the same sample also yield this CDR3. V gene TRBV5-1 combines with J gene TRBJ2-3; perhaps TRBD2 as D (5 bases). V lost 0 bases, J lost 5 bases, and 7 bases lay in between. Germline V gene lookup returns CDR1 SGHRS and CDR2 YFSETQ. The length of the CDR3 is 13 residues. The CDR3 DNA reads as TGCGCCAGCAGCTTGGCCGGGGAAGATACGCAGTATTTT. Translated: CASSLAGEDTQYF.

This clone was seen a few times. Within the sample, other DNA sequences also encode this same CDR3. The gene calls are TRBV2 and TRBJ2-6; the D call may be TRBD1 or TRBD2 (5 bases each). This CDR3 region has 13 residues. The V and J ends lost 9 bases and 1 base respectively, with 7 bases between them. Germline V gene sequence: CDR1 SNHLY, CDR2 FYNNEI. The CDR3 DNA reads as TGTGCCAGGAGGGGATCTGGGGCCAACGTCCTGACTTTC. Amino acid sequence: CARRGSGANVLTF.

V and J are TRBV30 and TRBJ1-1; no clear D. Germline V gene sequence: CDR1 GTSNPN, CDR2 SVGIG (reference sequence). The CDR3 is 14 residues long. V was cut by 0 bases and J by 3 bases, with 11 bases left in between. The CDR3 is CAWSVTNGDTEAFF. The DNA of the CDR3 is TGTGCCTGGAGTGTAACCAACGGTGACACTGAAGCTTTCTTT.

In its sample, this clone was seen a few times. The chain uses TRBV27 and TRBJ1-1, with a weak D call TRBD1 (5 bases). The V end was cut by 0 bases, the J end by 1 base, with 12 bases between. Germline V lookup: CDR1 MNHEY, CDR2 SMNVEV (reference sequence). The CDR3 spans 16 residues. The CDR3 region is CASSLSRGTENTEAFF. The DNA of the CDR3 is TGTGCCAGCAGTTTATCGAGGGGAACAGAGAACACTGAAGCTTTCTTT.

The sample holds a few counts of this clone. The rearrangement uses TRBV15 and TRBJ2-5, with TRBD2 identical over 7 bases. Germline values: CDR1 LNHNV, CDR2 YYDKDF (reference sequence). This CDR3 region has 15 residues. V lost 0 bases, J lost 0 bases, and 1 base stayed unmatched. The CDR3 sequence is CATSRERGYQETQYF. The CDR3 DNA follows: TGTGCCACCAGCAGAGAGCGGGGGTACCAAGAGACCCAGTACTTC.